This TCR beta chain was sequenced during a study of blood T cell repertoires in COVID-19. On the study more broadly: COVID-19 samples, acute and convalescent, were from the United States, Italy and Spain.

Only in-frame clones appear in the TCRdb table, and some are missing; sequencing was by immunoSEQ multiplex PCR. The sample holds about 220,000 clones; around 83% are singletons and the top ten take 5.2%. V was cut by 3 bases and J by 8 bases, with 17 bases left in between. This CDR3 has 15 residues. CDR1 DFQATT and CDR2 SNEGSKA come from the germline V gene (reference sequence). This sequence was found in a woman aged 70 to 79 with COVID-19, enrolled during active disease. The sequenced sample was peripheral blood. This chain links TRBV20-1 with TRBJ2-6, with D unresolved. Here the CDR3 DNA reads TGCAGTGCTAGTAGCCCCGGAGATTTACCCAACGTCCTGACTTTC. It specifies CSASSPGDLPNVLTF.